Listed below are T cell receptor beta chains from one sample, sequenced in a study of CD8+CD57+ T cells in acquired aplastic anemia. One entry per CDR3 protein, called by TCRdb with MiXCR from the reads. In the table there are roughly 290,000 distinct CDR3 sequences, under 65% of which are singletons. Sequenced: sorted CD4+, CD8+, or CD8+CD57+ T cells (not recorded which) from PBMCs. All receptors derive from a human donor with aplastic anemia. CDR3s include the opening cysteine and the closing phenylalanine or tryptophan. D genes are given only for firm matches. Size values are once, few and many counts, or a class for expanded clones, and some rows have none.

d_call cdr3_length j_call clone_size v_call cdr3_nt cdr3_aa
TRBD1 14 TRBJ1-2 few TRBV2 TGTGCCAGCAGAGGGACAGGGCTTAACTATGGCTACACCTTC CASRGTGLNYGYTF
TRBD2 15 TRBJ2-5 few TRBV5-4 TGTGCCAGCAGCTCCGTACCTAGCGGGACGGAGACCCAGTACTTC CASSSVPSGTETQYF
NA 12 TRBJ2-7 NA TRBV9 TGTGCCAGCAGCGCACCTGGAACGGTGCAGTACTTC CASSAPGTVQYF
NA 11 TRBJ1-3 NA TRBV7-9 TGTGCCAGCAGCTTCCGAAACACCATATATTTT CASSFRNTIYF
NA 13 TRBJ1-3 NA TRBV20-1 TGCAGTGTTCCGGATCGCTCTGGAAACACCATATATTTT CSVPDRSGNTIYF
NA 13 TRBJ2-5 many TRBV7-2 TGTGCCAGCAGCTTACAGACCCAAGAGACCCAGTACTTC CASSLQTQETQYF
TRBD2 14 TRBJ2-7 NA TRBV20-1 TGCAGTGCTAGAGGGGGCGGGAGTGGGTACGAGCAGTACTTC CSARGGGSGYEQYF
NA 14 TRBJ1-6 NA TRBV2 TGTGCCGGCAGTGTGGAGGACACGGGTTCACCCCTCCACTTT CAGSVEDTGSPLHF
NA 15 TRBJ1-1 NA TRBV25-1 TGTGCCAGCAGTGATGGTATTTTCGCGAACACTGAAGCTTTCTTT CASSDGIFANTEAFF
TRBD2 12 TRBJ2-5 many TRBV29-1 TGCAGCGGGGCCCAGGGAGGGGAGACCCAGTACTTC CSGAQGGETQYF
TRBD1 16 TRBJ1-4 NA TRBV9 TGTGCCAGCAGCCCACCCACAGGGGTGGCTAATGAAAAACTGTTTTTT CASSPPTGVANEKLFF
NA 15 TRBJ2-2 many TRBV7-9 TGTGCCAGCAGCCAAGGGACTGGTTTAACCGGGGAGCTGTTTTTT CASSQGTGLTGELFF
TRBD1 15 TRBJ1-4 NA TRBV2 TGTGCCAGCAACCCGAATCCAGGGGGACAGGAAAAACCGTCTTTT CASNPNPGGQEKPSF
TRBD1 13 TRBJ1-1 NA TRBV19 TGTGCCAGTAGGCAGGGGGCGGGCACTGAAGCTTTCTTT CASRQGAGTEAFF
NA 13 TRBJ1-6 NA TRBV7-9 TGTGCCAGCTCCACAGAGCCCGACCTAACCCTCCACTTT CASSTEPDLTLHF
TRBD2 18 TRBJ2-1 many TRBV4-1 TGCGCCAGCAGCCAAGATAGCCTAGCGGGAGTCCCTACTAATGAGCAGTTCTTC CASSQDSLAGVPTNEQFF
NA 16 TRBJ1-6 few TRBV20-1 TGCAGTGCTAGAGATCTATCCGGGTCCAATAATTCACCCCTCCACTTT CSARDLSGSNNSPLHF
TRBD1 13 TRBJ2-7 NA TRBV20-1 TGCAGTACCGGACAGGGGCGAACCTACGAGCAGTACTTC CSTGQGRTYEQYF
TRBD2 14 TRBJ2-7 few TRBV29-1 TGCAGCGGTAGAGAGTCTTTCCAGGGAGGGGAGCAGTACTTC CSGRESFQGGEQYF
TRBD2 13 TRBJ2-1 many TRBV12-3/TRBV12-4 TGTGCCAGCAGTTTGGGACTAGCCGATGAGCAGTTCTTC CASSLGLADEQFF
NA 11 TRBJ2-7 NA TRBV19 TGTGCCAGTACGCAGGGGAACGAGCAGTACTTC CASTQGNEQYF
TRBD1 13 TRBJ1-2 few TRBV29-1 TGCAGCGTTGGCTGGGACAGGGGTGATGGCTACACCTTC CSVGWDRGDGYTF
NA 12 TRBJ1-2 NA TRBV10-3 TGTGCCAGCAGTGAAGATGACTATGGCTACACCTTC CASSEDDYGYTF
TRBD1 15 TRBJ2-3 NA TRBV10-3 TGTGCCATCAATCCGGGACAGGGGGCAAGAGATACGCAGTATTTT CAINPGQGARDTQYF
NA 14 TRBJ1-2 NA TRBV12-3/TRBV12-4 TGTGCCAGCAGTTTCCGGGGGTCGGCCTATGGCTACACCTTC CASSFRGSAYGYTF
NA 15 TRBJ2-7 NA TRBV20-1 TGCAGTTCTGACTCACCGGGACGGGAATCCTACGAGCAGTACTTC CSSDSPGRESYEQYF
TRBD1 19 TRBJ1-2 few TRBV6-1 TGTGCCACCAACCGGGACAGGAGGCAACTTTTGGCCGAACTATATGGCTACACCTTC CATNRDRRQLLAELYGYTF
NA 16 TRBJ1-6 many TRBV6-5 TGTGCCAGCAGTTCAACTCGGGGGGTCCTCGGTTCACCCCTCCACTTT CASSSTRGVLGSPLHF
NA 14 TRBJ2-7 many TRBV5-1 TGCGCCAGCAGCCCCTGGGGTCTCGGGGACGAGCAGTACTTC CASSPWGLGDEQYF
NA 11 TRBJ2-2 NA TRBV7-3 TGTGCCAGCGCTGTTACCGGGGAGCTGTTTTTT CASAVTGELFF